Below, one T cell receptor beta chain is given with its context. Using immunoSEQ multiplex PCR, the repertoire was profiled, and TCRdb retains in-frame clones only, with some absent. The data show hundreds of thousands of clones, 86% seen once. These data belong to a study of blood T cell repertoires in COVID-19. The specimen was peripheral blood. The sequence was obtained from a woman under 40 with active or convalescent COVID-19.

CDR3 sequence: CASGRQGYEQYF. CDR3 DNA sequence: TGTGCCAGCGGCCGACAGGGTTACGAGCAGTACTTC. The V and J genes are TRBV28 and TRBJ2-7; TRBD1 agrees at 7 bases. The CDR3 covers 12 residues. Germline CDR1 reads MDHEN; CDR2 reads SYDVKM. V lost 8 bases to trimming and J lost 4 bases; unmatched junction nucleotides: 5.